A selection of T cell receptor beta chains follows, all from one sample in a study of blood T cell repertoires in COVID-19. Clones were read by immunoSEQ multiplex PCR, and TCRdb kept only the in-frame ones, dropping some. The top ten hold 2.6% of the sample, which has 300,000 to 400,000 clones, 90% seen once. The sequenced sample consisted of PBMCs or T cells enriched from blood (not recorded which). These receptors came from a man in his 60s who had recovered from COVID-19. Each CDR3 is given with its conserved first and last residue. A D gene is named only where the DNA matches it firmly. Rows may omit the clone size; those that give it use once, few, many or a size class.

J | D | size | V | DNA | CDR3
TRBJ1-2 | - | - | TRBV3-1/TRBV3-2 | TGTGCCAGCAGCCAAGAGGGCCTGAGCTACACCTTC | CASSQEGLSYTF
TRBJ2-7 | TRBD2 | - | TRBV6-1 | TGTGCCAGCAGTGAACTAGGACTAGCGGGAGGGAAGCAGTACTTC | CASSELGLAGGKQYF
TRBJ1-6 | - | - | TRBV5-8 | TGTGCCAGCACCCCCCAGGGCGCGTCCCTCCACTTT | CASTPQGASLHF
TRBJ2-1 | TRBD1 | - | TRBV27 | TGTGCCAGCAGTTTATACCAAAAGGTCTCAGGGGGCTCCTACAATGAGCAGTTCTTC | CASSLYQKVSGGSYNEQFF
TRBJ2-1 | - | - | TRBV19 | TGTGCCAGCGGGGGGCAGAACAATGAGCAGTTCTTC | CASGGQNNEQFF
TRBJ1-1 | - | - | TRBV7-2 | TGTGCCAGCAGCCCGTCAGTGAACACTGAAGCTTTCTTT | CASSPSVNTEAFF
TRBJ2-2 | - | once | TRBV9 | TGTGCCAGCAGCTCCCGAAGCTACACCGGGGAGCTGTTTTTT | CASSSRSYTGELFF
TRBJ1-4 | - | - | TRBV11-2 | TGTGCCAGCAGCAATTCGTTGAATAAACACGAAAAACTGTTTTTT | CASSNSLNKHEKLFF
TRBJ1-4 | TRBD1 | few | TRBV9 | TGTGCCAGCAGCGGAGGGACAGTCGGCAATGAAAAACTGTTTTTT | CASSGGTVGNEKLFF
TRBJ1-1 | TRBD1 | once | TRBV2 | TGTGCCAGCAGTGGCCCTGCTCCAGGGGGTGAAGCTTTCTTT | CASSGPAPGGEAFF
TRBJ2-7 | TRBD1 | once | TRBV2 | TGTGCCAGCAGAGAGGCCGGGACAGGGCATCGCGAGCAGTACTTC | CASREAGTGHREQYF
TRBJ1-4 | - | - | TRBV5-1 | TGCGCCAGCAGCTACGGGACGCGGGGAGTCAGTGAAAAACTGTTTTTT | CASSYGTRGVSEKLFF
TRBJ1-2 | TRBD1 | - | TRBV6-2/TRBV6-3 | TGTGCCAGCAGTTACCCGGGACAGTCCTATGGCTACACCTTC | CASSYPGQSYGYTF
TRBJ2-7 | - | once | TRBV7-7 | TGTGCTAGCAGCCCCAGGGCTGGGGCCGACGAGCAGTACTTC | CASSPRAGADEQYF
TRBJ1-1 | - | many | TRBV30 | TGTGCCTGGGCTAGGGGGGGGAACACTGAAGCTTTCTTT | CAWARGGNTEAFF
TRBJ1-2 | - | few | TRBV10-3 | TGTGCCATCAGTGGAGTAGGTCAAGGGGGATCTGGCTACACCTTC | CAISGVGQGGSGYTF
TRBJ2-7 | - | - | TRBV7-2 | TGTGCCAGCAGCCAGACAGGCTACGAGCAGTACTTC | CASSQTGYEQYF
TRBJ1-5 | TRBD1 | - | TRBV19 | TGTGCCAGTAGTGGGGTGACAGGGGGCTCCCAGCCCCAGCATTTT | CASSGVTGGSQPQHF
TRBJ2-3 | TRBD2 | once | TRBV4-2 | TGTGCCAGCAGCCACCCAACGGGACTAGCGAGTCTTAGCACAGATACGCAGTATTTT | CASSHPTGLASLSTDTQYF
TRBJ1-1 | - | - | TRBV4-3 | TGCGCCAGCAGCCAAGAGGGCTCAATGAACACTGAAGCTTTCTTT | CASSQEGSMNTEAFF
TRBJ2-3 | - | - | TRBV28 | TGTGCCATCGGCCTCGGGCGGGAAAGGGCAGATACGCAGTATTTT | CAIGLGRERADTQYF
TRBJ2-7 | - | - | TRBV29-1 | TGCAGCGTAGGGGGGGCCTTGTTACACGAGCAGTACTTC | CSVGGALLHEQYF
TRBJ2-7 | TRBD2 | - | TRBV30 | TGTGCCTGGAGTTCACCTCCCCAGCGGGGGGGCTACGAGCAGTACTTC | CAWSSPPQRGGYEQYF
TRBJ1-5 | - | - | TRBV6-5 | TGTGCCAGCAGTTCGGAGACAGGAACGAGACCCCAGCATTTT | CASSSETGTRPQHF
TRBJ1-5 | - | - | TRBV11-3 | TGTGCCAGCAGCTTAGATCATAACAGGTTTCGTCAGCCCCAGCATTTT | CASSLDHNRFRQPQHF
TRBJ2-3 | - | - | TRBV18 | TGTGCCAGCTCCCCCGGGGGTAGCACAGATACGCAGTATTTT | CASSPGGSTDTQYF
TRBJ1-1 | - | - | TRBV6-5 | TGTGCCAGCAGTCAGGGCGGTGTCACTGAAGCTTTCTTT | CASSQGGVTEAFF
TRBJ2-3 | - | - | TRBV4-1 | TGCGCCAGCAGCCAAGGGAGGTCGTACGGGGGAAGCACAGATACGCAGTATTTT | CASSQGRSYGGSTDTQYF
TRBJ1-1 | TRBD1 | - | TRBV2 | TGTGCCAGCAACCGGGACAGGAACACTGAAGCTTTCTTT | CASNRDRNTEAFF
TRBJ2-5 | - | - | TRBV9 | TGTGCCAGCAGCGTAGGGGGAGGGAGGGGGGGAGAGACCCAGTACTTC | CASSVGGGRGGETQYF
TRBJ1-6 | TRBD1 | few | TRBV13 | TGTGCCAGCAACAAGGGGACAGTAAATTCACCCCTCCACTTT | CASNKGTVNSPLHF
TRBJ2-7 | - | - | TRBV5-1 | TGCGCCAGCAGCTCAACAGGGAACTACGAGCAGTACTTC | CASSSTGNYEQYF
TRBJ2-7 | TRBD1 | - | TRBV4-2 | TGTGCCAGCAGCCAAGAAAGGTCCAGGGGGCGCAACGAGCAGTACTTC | CASSQERSRGRNEQYF
TRBJ2-7 | TRBD1 | - | TRBV5-4 | TGTGCCAGCAGCCCCGGGACAGGGATGCCCTACGAGCAGTACTTC | CASSPGTGMPYEQYF
TRBJ2-6 | - | - | TRBV18 | TGTGCCAGCTCACCAGGTCCGGGAACTGGGGCCAACGTCCTGACTTTC | CASSPGPGTGANVLTF
TRBJ2-2 | TRBD2 | - | TRBV6-1 | TGTGCCAGCAGTGATATTCCCCGGACTAGCGCCGGGGAGCTGTTTTTT | CASSDIPRTSAGELFF
TRBJ2-3 | TRBD2 | - | TRBV4-2 | TGTGCCAGCAGCCCGGGGACTAGCGGTCCCGTGGGCACAGATACGCAGTATTTT | CASSPGTSGPVGTDTQYF
TRBJ2-1 | - | - | TRBV29-1 | TGCAGCGCTTCCCGGGACACCAATGAGCAGTTCTTC | CSASRDTNEQFF
TRBJ1-5 | - | once | TRBV3-1/TRBV3-2 | TGTGCCAGCAGCCATCTCGGACACAATCAGCCCCAGCATTTT | CASSHLGHNQPQHF
TRBJ2-2 | - | once | TRBV4-1 | TGCGCCAGCAGCCTCAGGGTGGGGGCTTCAGGTCGCACCGGGGAGCTGTTTTTT | CASSLRVGASGRTGELFF